The entry below describes one TCR beta chain. As yet, its antigen is unknown. This sample is part of a study of T cell responses to AZD1222 COVID-19 vaccine. Data came from immunoSEQ multiplex PCR; TCRdb stores just in-frame clones and leaves some out. This sample carries under 150,000 clones, about 90% of them seen once, and the ten largest clones take less than 3.5%. Germline CDR1 MGHRA, CDR2 YSYEKL. Trimming cost V 5 bases and J 2 bases, with 7 bases left between them. The CDR3 is made up of 12 amino acids. Study-wide points: Only a handful of AZD1222 recipients tested seropositive at baseline.

The sequences come from peripheral blood, collected on day 0 of MenACWY control vaccination. The TCR was taken from an adult in good health. This chain links TRBV4-1 with TRBJ2-7; D is undetermined. The CDR3 region has the DNA TGCGCCAGCAGCAGTGAACCCTACGAGCAGTACTTC. It yields the protein CASSSEPYEQYF.